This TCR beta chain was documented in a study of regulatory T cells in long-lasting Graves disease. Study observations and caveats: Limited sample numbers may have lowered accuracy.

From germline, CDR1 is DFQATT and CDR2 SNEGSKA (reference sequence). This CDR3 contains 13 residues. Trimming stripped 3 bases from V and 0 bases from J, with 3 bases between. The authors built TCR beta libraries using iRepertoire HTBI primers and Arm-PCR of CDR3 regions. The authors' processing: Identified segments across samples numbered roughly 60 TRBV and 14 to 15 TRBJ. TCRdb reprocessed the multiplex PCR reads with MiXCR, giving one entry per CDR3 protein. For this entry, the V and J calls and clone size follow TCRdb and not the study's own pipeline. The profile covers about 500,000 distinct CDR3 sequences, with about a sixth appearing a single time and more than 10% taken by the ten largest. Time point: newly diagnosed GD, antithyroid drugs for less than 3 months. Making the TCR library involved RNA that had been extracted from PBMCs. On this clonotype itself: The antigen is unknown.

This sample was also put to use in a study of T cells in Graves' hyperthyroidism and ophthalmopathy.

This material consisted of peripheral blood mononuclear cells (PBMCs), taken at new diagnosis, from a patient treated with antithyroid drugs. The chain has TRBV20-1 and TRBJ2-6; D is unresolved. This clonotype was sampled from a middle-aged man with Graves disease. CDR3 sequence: CSASFSGANVLTF. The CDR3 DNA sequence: TGCAGTGCTAGCTTCTCTGGGGCCAACGTCCTGACTTTC.